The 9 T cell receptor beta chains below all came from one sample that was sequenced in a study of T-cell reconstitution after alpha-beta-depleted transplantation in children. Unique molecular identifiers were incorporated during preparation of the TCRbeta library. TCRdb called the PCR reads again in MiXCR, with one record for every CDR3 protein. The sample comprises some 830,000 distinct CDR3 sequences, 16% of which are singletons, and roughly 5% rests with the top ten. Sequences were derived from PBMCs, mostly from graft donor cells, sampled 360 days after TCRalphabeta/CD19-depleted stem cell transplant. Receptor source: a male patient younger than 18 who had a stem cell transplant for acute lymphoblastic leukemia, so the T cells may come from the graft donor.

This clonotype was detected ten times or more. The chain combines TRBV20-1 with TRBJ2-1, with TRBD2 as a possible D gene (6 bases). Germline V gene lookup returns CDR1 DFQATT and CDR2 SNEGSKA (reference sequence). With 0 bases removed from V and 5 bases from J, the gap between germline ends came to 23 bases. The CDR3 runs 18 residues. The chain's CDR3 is CSARDPRLAGSYDNEQFF. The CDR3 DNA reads TGCAGTGCTAGAGATCCCCGATTAGCCGGGAGTTACGACAATGAGCAGTTCTTC.

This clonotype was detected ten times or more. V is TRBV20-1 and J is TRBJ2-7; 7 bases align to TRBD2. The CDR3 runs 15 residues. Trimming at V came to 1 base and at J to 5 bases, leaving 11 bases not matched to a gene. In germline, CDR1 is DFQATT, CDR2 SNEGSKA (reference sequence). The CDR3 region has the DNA TGCAGTGCTAGAGCGCCTACTGCGGGAGAGAACGAGCAGTACTTC. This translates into CSARAPTAGENEQYF.

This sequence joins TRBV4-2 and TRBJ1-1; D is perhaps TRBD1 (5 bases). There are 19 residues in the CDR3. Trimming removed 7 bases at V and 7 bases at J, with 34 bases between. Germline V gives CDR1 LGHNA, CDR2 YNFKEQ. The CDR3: CASTRTGWSDGGAYIEAFF. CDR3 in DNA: TGTGCCAGCACCAGAACCGGGTGGTCGGACGGGGGTGCCTATATTGAAGCTTTCTTT.

The CDR3 DNA reads TGTGCCAGCACATCAAGCGGGAGGGCAAACAATGAGCAGTTCTTC. It codes for CASTSSGRANNEQFF. V gene TRBV9 combines with J gene TRBJ2-1; the match to TRBD2 covers 10 bases. V lost 6 bases and J lost 5; bases outside the gene matches: 8. Germline loops: CDR1 SGDLS, CDR2 YYNGEE. This CDR3 contains 15 residues.

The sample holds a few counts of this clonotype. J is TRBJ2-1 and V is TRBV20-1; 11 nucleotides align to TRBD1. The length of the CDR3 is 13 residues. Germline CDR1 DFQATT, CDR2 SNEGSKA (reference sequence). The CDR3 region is CSRPDRGHNEQFF. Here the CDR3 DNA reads TGCAGCCGCCCGGACAGGGGGCACAATGAGCAGTTCTTC.

The CDR3 DNA reads as TGTGCCAGCAGTGTAATGACCCGGGACAGGAACACTGAAGCTTTCTTT. Its protein is CASSVMTRDRNTEAFF. The J gene is TRBJ1-1, the V gene TRBV7-8, with 7 positions matching TRBD1. V lost 6 bases, J lost 1 base, and 11 bases stayed unmatched. Germline V lookup: CDR1 SGHVS, CDR2 FQNEAQ. The CDR3 totals 16 residues. Complete variable domain (other parts from reference TRBV7-8 and TRBJ1-1): GAGVSQSPRYKVAKRGQDVALRCDPISGHVSLFWYQQALGQGPEFLTYFQNEAQLDKSGLPSDRFFAERPEGSVSTLKIQRTQQEDSAVYLCASSVMTRDRNTEAFFGQGTRLTVV.

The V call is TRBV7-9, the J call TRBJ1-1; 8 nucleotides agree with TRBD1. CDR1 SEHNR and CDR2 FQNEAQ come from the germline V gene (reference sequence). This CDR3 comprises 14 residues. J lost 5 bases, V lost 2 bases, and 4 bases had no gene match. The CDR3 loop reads CASSLTRGLTEAFF. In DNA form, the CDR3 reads TGTGCCAGCAGCTTAACCAGGGGGCTAACTGAAGCTTTCTTT. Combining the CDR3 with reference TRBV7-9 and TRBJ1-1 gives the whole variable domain DTGVSQNPRHKITKRGQNVTFRCDPISEHNRLYWYRQTLGQGPEFLTYFQNEAQLEKSRLLSDRFSAERPKGSFSTLEIQRTEQGDSAMYLCASSLTRGLTEAFFGQGTRLTVV.

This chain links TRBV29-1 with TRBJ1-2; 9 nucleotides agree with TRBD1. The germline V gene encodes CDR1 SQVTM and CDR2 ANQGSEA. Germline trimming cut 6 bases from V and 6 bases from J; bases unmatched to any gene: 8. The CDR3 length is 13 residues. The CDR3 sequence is CSVYRGREDGYTF. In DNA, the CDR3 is TGCAGCGTCTACAGGGGGCGCGAGGATGGCTACACCTTC.

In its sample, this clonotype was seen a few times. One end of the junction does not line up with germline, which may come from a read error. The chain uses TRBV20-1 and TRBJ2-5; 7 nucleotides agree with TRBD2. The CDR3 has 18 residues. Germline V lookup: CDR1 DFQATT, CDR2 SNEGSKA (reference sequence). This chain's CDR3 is CSPSPHAPGASGGETQYF. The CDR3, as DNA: TGCAGTCCTAGTCCTCACGCACCCGGGGCTTCGGGAGGAGAGACCCAGTACTTC.